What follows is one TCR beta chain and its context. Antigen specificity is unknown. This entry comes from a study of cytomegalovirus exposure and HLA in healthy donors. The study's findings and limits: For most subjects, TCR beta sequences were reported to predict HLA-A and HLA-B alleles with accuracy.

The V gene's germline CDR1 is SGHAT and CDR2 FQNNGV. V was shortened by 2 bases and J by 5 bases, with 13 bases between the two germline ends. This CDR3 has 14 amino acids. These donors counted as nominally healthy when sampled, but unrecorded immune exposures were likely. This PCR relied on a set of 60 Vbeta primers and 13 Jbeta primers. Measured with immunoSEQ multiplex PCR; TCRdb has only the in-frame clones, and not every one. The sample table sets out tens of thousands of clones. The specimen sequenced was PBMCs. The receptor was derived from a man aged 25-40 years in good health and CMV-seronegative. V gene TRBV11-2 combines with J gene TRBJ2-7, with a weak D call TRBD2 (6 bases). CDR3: CASSLSGRVDEQYF. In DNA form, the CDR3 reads TGTGCCAGCAGCTTATCCGGGAGAGTCGACGAGCAGTACTTC.